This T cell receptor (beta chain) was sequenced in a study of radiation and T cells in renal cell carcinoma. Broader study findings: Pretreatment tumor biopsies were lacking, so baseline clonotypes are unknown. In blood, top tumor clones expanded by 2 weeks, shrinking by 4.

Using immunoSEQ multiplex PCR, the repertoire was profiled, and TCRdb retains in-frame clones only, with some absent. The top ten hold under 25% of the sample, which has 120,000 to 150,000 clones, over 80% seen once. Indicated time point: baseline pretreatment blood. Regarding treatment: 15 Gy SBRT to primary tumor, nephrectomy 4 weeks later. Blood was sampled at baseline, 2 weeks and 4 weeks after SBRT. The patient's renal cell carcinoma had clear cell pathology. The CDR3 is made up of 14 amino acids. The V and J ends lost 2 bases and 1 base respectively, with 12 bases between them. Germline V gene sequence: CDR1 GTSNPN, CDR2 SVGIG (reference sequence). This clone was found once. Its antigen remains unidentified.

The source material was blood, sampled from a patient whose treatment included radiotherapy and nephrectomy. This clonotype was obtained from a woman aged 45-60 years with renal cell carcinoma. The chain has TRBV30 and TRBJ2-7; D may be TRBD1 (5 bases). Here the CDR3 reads CAWSLDSSSYEQYF. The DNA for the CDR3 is TGTGCCTGGAGTCTAGACAGTTCTTCCTACGAGCAGTACTTC.